This T cell receptor beta chain was obtained from a study of early T cells in non-severe SARS-CoV-2 infection. This clonotype was seen ten or more times. The germline gives CDR1 GTSNPN, CDR2 SVGIG (reference sequence). This CDR3 region has 17 residues. The V and J ends lost 5 bases and 2 bases, in that order; junction bases with no gene match: 13. Researchers attached unique molecular identifiers to individual cDNA molecules. TCRdb itself ran the 5' RACE reads through MiXCR, one entry per CDR3 protein. The table lists some 64,000 distinct CDR3 sequences, about 10% of them singletons, with 1.5% to 2% in the top ten.

Sequenced sample: whole blood. This chain links TRBV30 with TRBJ2-7; TRBD2 matches 12 bases. This TCR came from an adult who was a healthcare worker with PCR-confirmed SARS-CoV-2 infection or an uninfected control (not recorded which). This CDR3 reads CAWSPLAGGPSPYEQYF. DNA of the CDR3: TGTGCCTGGTCCCCCCTAGCGGGGGGGCCGTCCCCCTACGAGCAGTACTTC.